These 24 T cell receptor beta chains were all obtained from the same sample, sequenced in a study of T cell changes during pregnancy in multiple sclerosis. Produced via immunoSEQ multiplex PCR; TCRdb's table is partial and in-frame only. The sample has 65,000 to 75,000 clones; roughly 92% are singletons. The specimen was peripheral blood, collected after pregnancy. The origin of the receptors is a female donor in good health, enrolled as a control in a pregnancy study.

J is TRBJ1-1 and V is TRBV4-1; TRBD1 might be the D (6 bases). Germline V CDR1 and CDR2: MGHRA, YSYEKL. CDR3 size: 16 residues. V was pared by 8 bases and J by 5 bases, with 24 bases between. The CDR3 sequence: CASGKGLQGLGTEAFF. In DNA form, the CDR3 reads TGCGCCAGCGGGAAAGGCCTACAGGGATTGGGGACTGAAGCTTTCTTT.

The V and J genes are TRBV27 and TRBJ2-3; TRBD1 matches at 9 bases. The V gene end was trimmed by 6 bases and the J gene end by 0 bases; junction bases not matched to a gene: 4. The CDR3 is 15 amino acids. Germline loops: CDR1 MNHEY, CDR2 SMNVEV (reference sequence). CDR3 residues: CASSWTGASTDTQYF. In DNA form, the CDR3 reads TGTGCCAGCAGCTGGACAGGGGCGAGCACAGATACGCAGTATTTT.

This chain joins TRBV10-1 and TRBJ1-5; the match to TRBD1 covers 8 bases. CDR3 length: 17 residues. CDR1 WNHNN and CDR2 SYGVQD come from the germline V gene (reference sequence). Trimming at V came to 2 bases and at J to 4 bases, leaving 10 bases not matched to a gene. The DNA for the CDR3 is TGCGCCAGCAGTGAGGATCCTCGGACAGGGTCTAATCAGCCCCAGCATTTT. Translating it yields CASSEDPRTGSNQPQHF.

This chain links TRBV28 with TRBJ2-7; the D is unclear. V lost 4 bases and J lost 6, with 13 bases in between. The germline CDR1 and CDR2 sequences are MDHEN and SYDVKM. This CDR3 region has 13 residues. The chain's CDR3 is CASSSRSGGEQYF. In nucleotides, the CDR3 is TGTGCCAGCAGTTCTCGGAGTGGCGGCGAGCAGTACTTC. Variable domain in full (rest from reference TRBV28 and TRBJ2-7): DVKVTQSSRYLVKRTGEKVFLECVQDMDHENMFWYRQDPGLGLRLIYFSYDVKMKEKGDIPEGYSVSREKKERFSLILESASTNQTSMYLCASSSRSGGEQYFGPGTRLTVT.

The V gene is TRBV11-2, the J gene TRBJ2-7, with D unclear. V was pared by 0 bases and J by 2 bases, with 5 bases between. CDR1 SGHAT and CDR2 FQNNGV come from the germline V gene. This CDR3 has 13 residues. The CDR3, as DNA: TGTGCCAGCAGCTTAGATCCCACCTACGAGCAGTACTTC. Translating it yields CASSLDPTYEQYF.

The chain joins TRBV30 to TRBJ2-3; 9 nucleotides agree with TRBD2. Germline V gene lookup returns CDR1 GTSNPN and CDR2 SVGIG (reference sequence). CDR3 length: 16 amino acids. The junction had 7 bases not matched to a gene; V was cut back by 1 base and J by 2 bases. CDR3 nucleotide sequence: TGTGCCTGGAGTGGGAGAGCGGGAGGTTCCACAGATACGCAGTATTTT. It codes for CAWSGRAGGSTDTQYF.

This clone was seen a single time. The chain carries TRBV2 and TRBJ1-4, with 9 bases fitting TRBD1. The trim removed 5 bases at V and 7 bases at J, leaving 8 bases unmatched. In germline, CDR1 is SNHLY, CDR2 FYNNEI. The CDR3 runs to 15 residues. The CDR3: CASSPDRGVREKLFF. In DNA form, the CDR3 reads TGTGCCAGCAGTCCGGACAGGGGAGTACGTGAAAAACTGTTTTTT.

In its sample, this clone ranks as medium-sized. The chain combines TRBV6-1 with TRBJ2-7; tentative D call: TRBD2 (5 bases). The germline gives CDR1 MNHNS, CDR2 SASEGT. The germline V and J ends were trimmed by 6 bases and 0 bases, with 15 bases remaining between them. The CDR3 is 15 residues long. CDR3: CASSEEPTSSYEQYF. CDR3 sequence (DNA): TGTGCCAGCAGCGAGGAACCAACTAGCTCCTACGAGCAGTACTTC.

This clone was seen a handful of times. The gene calls are TRBV6-5 and TRBJ1-6; 7 bases fit TRBD1. V gave up 7 bases and J gave up 7 bases; unmatched junction bases: 4. Germline-derived CDR1 and CDR2 are MNHEY and SVGAGI. The CDR3 covers 13 residues. DNA for the CDR3: TGTGCCAGCAAGGGGGCTGGGAATTCACCCCTCCACTTT. As protein: CASKGAGNSPLHF.

The chain has TRBV27 and TRBJ2-7; 7 positions match TRBD1. The V gene end was trimmed by 8 bases and the J gene end by 3 bases; junction bases not matched to a gene: 7. Germline V gives CDR1 MNHEY, CDR2 SMNVEV (reference sequence). This CDR3 contains 13 residues. CDR3 DNA: TGTGCCAGCCAACAGGGGATGAACTACGAGCAGTACTTC. Translating gives CASQQGMNYEQYF.

The chain uses TRBV9 and TRBJ2-1; TRBD1 is a possible D gene (5 bases). The CDR3 length is 14 residues. The V gene's germline CDR1 is SGDLS and CDR2 YYNGEE. Trimming pared 0 bases from V and 9 bases from J, leaving 13 bases between. Here the CDR3 reads CASSVEPRDGEQFF. The CDR3 nucleotides read TGTGCCAGCAGCGTAGAGCCCAGGGATGGTGAGCAGTTCTTC.

This clone was counted a single time. The chain joins TRBV29-1 to TRBJ2-5; D uncertain. The CDR3 has 10 amino acids. Germline values: CDR1 SQVTM, CDR2 ANQGSEA. V dropped 5 bases and J dropped 5 bases, with 6 bases sitting between them. The chain's CDR3 is CSVTWETQYF. CDR3 nucleotide sequence: TGCAGCGTTACTTGGGAGACCCAGTACTTC. The full variable domain, completed using reference TRBV29-1 and TRBJ2-5, is SAVISQKPSRDICQRGTSLTIQCQVDSQVTMMFWYRQQPGQSLTLIATANQGSEATYESGFVIDKFPISRPNLTFSTLTVSNMSPEDSSIYLCSVTWETQYFGPGTRLLVL.

The chain couples TRBV7-3 to TRBJ2-7, with D possibly TRBD2 on 6 matching bases. This CDR3 is 16 amino acids long. Germline loops: CDR1 SGHTA, CDR2 FQGTGA. V shed 4 bases and J shed 5 bases, with 21 bases lying between them. The CDR3 loop reads CASSSRGTASPNEQYF. In nucleotides, the CDR3 is TGTGCCAGCAGCTCCCGGGGGACCGCCTCCCCCAACGAGCAGTACTTC.

The V gene is TRBV28, the J gene TRBJ2-1; 7 bases agree with TRBD1. The ends lost 6 bases at V and 0 bases at J; junction bases unmatched: 5. This CDR3 has 15 amino acids. Germline CDR1 is MDHEN and CDR2 is SYDVKM. The CDR3 DNA is TGTGCCAGCAGCCCAGGGGGATACTCCTACAATGAGCAGTTCTTC. It translates to CASSPGGYSYNEQFF.

This clone was seen more than once but under ten times. This chain connects TRBV11-2 to TRBJ2-7, with D possibly TRBD2 on 7 matching bases. The CDR3 has 13 residues. Trimming took 5 bases from V and 6 from J, leaving 14 bases between them. The germline CDR1 and CDR2 sequences are SGHAT and FQNNGV. CDR3 region: CASSLGGVIEQYF. CDR3 DNA: TGTGCCAGCAGCCTAGGGGGGGTAATCGAGCAGTACTTC. Together with reference TRBV11-2 and TRBJ2-7, the CDR3 gives the full variable domain: EAGVAQSPRYKIIEKRQSVAFWCNPISGHATLYWYQQILGQGPKLLIQFQNNGVVDDSQLPKDRFSAERLKGVDSTLKIQPAKLEDSAVYLCASSLGGVIEQYFGPGTRLTVT.

Of note for this clone: Germline is not matched at one junction end, which may reflect a read error. This chain links TRBV7-7 with TRBJ2-1; 7 nucleotides match TRBD2. The CDR3 length is 15 residues. The germline V gene has CDR1 SSHAT and CDR2 FNYEAQ (reference sequence). This chain's CDR3 is CASSDSSGSYNEQFF. CDR3 DNA sequence: TGTGCTAGCAGCGACTCTAGCGGCTCCTACAATGAGCAGTTCTTC.

In this sample, this clone turned up once. V gene TRBV20-1 combines with J gene TRBJ2-7, with a tentative D call TRBD2 (6 bases). Germline V CDR1 and CDR2: DFQATT, SNEGSKA (reference sequence). V lost 3 bases and J lost 6, with 9 bases in between. This CDR3 spans 11 amino acids. CDR3 sequence: CSARKGGEQYF. CDR3 nucleotides: TGCAGTGCTAGGAAGGGAGGCGAGCAGTACTTC.

V gene TRBV5-8 combines with J gene TRBJ2-5, with TRBD2 as a possible D gene (6 bases). Deletions cut 4 bases from V and 0 bases from J, with 13 bases between. The CDR3 sequence is 15 residues long. Germline-derived CDR1 and CDR2 are SGHTS and YDEGEE. The CDR3 DNA is TGTGCCAGCAGCCCTGTCCGGGACTACCAAGAGACCCAGTACTTC. It encodes CASSPVRDYQETQYF.

In its sample, this clone was seen once. The chain recombines TRBV10-3 with TRBJ2-5; 9 bases are a match to TRBD1. Germline V gene sequence: CDR1 ENHRY, CDR2 SYGVKD. J lost 5 bases, V lost 6 bases, and 13 bases had no gene match. The CDR3 runs to 16 residues. The CDR3 DNA reads as TGTGCCATCAGACCAGGACAGGGGACGGGGCTGGAGACCCAGTACTTC. Amino acid sequence: CAIRPGQGTGLETQYF.

The chain has TRBV9 and TRBJ1-1; 7 nucleotides align to TRBD1. Germline V gene data show CDR1 as SGDLS and CDR2 as YYNGEE. This CDR3 region has 15 residues. V lost 4 bases, J lost 1 base, and 7 bases stayed unmatched. The DNA of the CDR3 is TGTGCCAGCAGCATAGGGGGCCTTTCGAACACTGAAGCTTTCTTT. Its protein is CASSIGGLSNTEAFF.

This sequence joins TRBV27 and TRBJ1-2, with 8 bases fitting TRBD1. Germline CDR1 MNHEY, CDR2 SMNVEV (reference sequence). J gave up 10 bases and V 2 bases, and 9 bases lay outside the gene matches. The CDR3 spans 14 residues. Written as DNA, the CDR3 is TGTGCCAGCAGTTTACAGCAGGGGGCCTACGACTACACCTTC. Its translation: CASSLQQGAYDYTF.

The chain recombines TRBV10-3 with TRBJ1-3, with D perhaps TRBD1 (5 bases). Trimming took off 3 bases at V and 0 bases at J, with 12 bases between the two ends. The CDR3 loop spans 16 amino acids. Germline values: CDR1 ENHRY, CDR2 SYGVKD. The CDR3 coding sequence is TGTGCCATCAGTGAAAGAGGGACTGACTCTGGAAACACCATATATTTT. Its translation: CAISERGTDSGNTIYF.

V gene TRBV5-4 combines with J gene TRBJ2-5; 9 nucleotides agree with TRBD2. CDR1 and CDR2 (germline): SGHNT, YYREEE (reference sequence). Trimming at V came to 0 bases and at J to 1 base, leaving 7 bases not matched to a gene. CDR3 length: 17 amino acids. In DNA, the CDR3 is TGTGCCAGCAGCTTGGCCCGGGGCGGGGGGGGCCAAGAGACCCAGTACTTC. This translates into CASSLARGGGGQETQYF.

This clone was observed once. The gene calls are TRBV28 and TRBJ1-5; D is ambiguous. Trimming shortened V by 7 bases and J by 0 bases, and 16 bases separated the two germline ends. Per germline, CDR1 MDHEN and CDR2 SYDVKM. The length of the CDR3 is 16 residues. CDR3 sequence reads: CASILASRTSNQPQHF. CDR3 nucleotides: TGTGCCAGCATTCTAGCTTCACGTACTAGCAATCAGCCCCAGCATTTT. Variable domain in full (rest from reference TRBV28 and TRBJ1-5): DVKVTQSSRYLVKRTGEKVFLECVQDMDHENMFWYRQDPGLGLRLIYFSYDVKMKEKGDIPEGYSVSREKKERFSLILESASTNQTSMYLCASILASRTSNQPQHFGDGTRLSIL.